The 5 T cell receptor beta chains below all came from one sample that was sequenced in a study of cytotoxic CD8 clonotypes in ibrutinib-treated CLL. The data were produced by immunoSEQ multiplex PCR, yet TCRdb's version contains in-frame clones alone and is incomplete. The data contain 250,000 or so clones, 60% to 75% of them singletons. The material was PBMCs, obtained after 24 months of ibrutinib treatment. The receptor set was obtained from a human donor with chronic lymphocytic leukemia.

Concerning this clone itself: At one end the junction does not follow the germline gene, possibly because of a read error. The V call is TRBV7-7, the J call TRBJ2-7; possible D gene TRBD1, 5 bases. The germline CDR1 and CDR2 sequences are SSHAT and FNYEAQ (reference sequence). The CDR3 consists of 14 residues. The CDR3 protein is CASSPDPGSGEQYF. For the CDR3, the DNA is TGTGCTAGCAGCCCAGACCCAGGGTCTGGGGAGCAGTACTTC.

This chain uses TRBV2 with TRBJ2-1; D is tentatively TRBD1 or TRBD2 (5 bases each). Germline CDR1 is SNHLY and CDR2 is FYNNEI. The V end was cut by 6 bases, the J end by 6 bases, with 24 bases between. The CDR3 is 17 amino acids. CDR3 protein: CASSGPNERGPANEQFF. Here the CDR3 DNA reads TGTGCCAGCAGCGGGCCAAACGAGAGGGGTCCGGCCAATGAGCAGTTCTTC.

The J gene is TRBJ2-7, the V gene TRBV7-3, with TRBD2 identical over 7 bases. Germline V gene sequence: CDR1 SGHTA, CDR2 FQGTGA. V lost 5 bases to trimming and J lost 0 bases; unmatched junction nucleotides: 4. The CDR3 totals 14 residues. The CDR3 sequence: CASSPWGGSYEQYF. Written as DNA, the CDR3 is TGTGCCAGCAGCCCATGGGGGGGCTCCTACGAGCAGTACTTC.

The rearrangement joins TRBV29-1 to TRBJ1-1; no firm D call. V gave up 7 bases and J gave up 2 bases, with 5 bases separating them. CDR3 length: 10 amino acids. Germline CDR1 and CDR2: SQVTM and ANQGSEA. CDR3 in DNA: TGCAGCGCACACAACACTGAAGCTTTCTTT. It yields the protein CSAHNTEAFF. Full variable domain (outside the CDR3, taken from reference TRBV29-1 and TRBJ1-1): SAVISQKPSRDICQRGTSLTIQCQVDSQVTMMFWYRQQPGQSLTLIATANQGSEATYESGFVIDKFPISRPNLTFSTLTVSNMSPEDSSIYLCSAHNTEAFFGQGTRLTVV.

The sample holds a few counts of this clone. This rearrangement joins TRBV19 to TRBJ2-7; 8 positions agree with TRBD1. The CDR3 is 13 residues long. Trimming at V came to 4 bases and at J to 6 bases, leaving 5 bases not matched to a gene. In germline, CDR1 is LNHDA, CDR2 SQIVND (reference sequence). The DNA for the CDR3 is TGTGCCAGTAGTACGGGACAGGTAGGCGAGCAGTACTTC. This sequence encodes CASSTGQVGEQYF.